The 12 T cell receptor beta chains reported below all come from one sample, sequenced in a study of neurological immune-mediated disorders. Time point denoted: longitudinal time-point 3. One entry per CDR3 protein results from TCRdb running MiXCR on the 5' RACE reads. The sample records tens of thousands of distinct CDR3 sequences, around 4% being singletons. Sequenced input: PBMCs. These TCRs come from a woman between 55 and 75 years old with multiple sclerosis.

This clonotype was picked up many times. This chain joins TRBV20-1 and TRBJ1-2, with TRBD1 identical over 8 bases. Trimming took 0 bases from V and 6 from J; bases not matched to a gene: 12. This CDR3 is built from 16 residues. CDR1 DFQATT and CDR2 SNEGSKA come from the germline V gene (reference sequence). In DNA form, the CDR3 reads TGCAGTGCTAGAGATCCCGGACAGGGAGAATACAATGGCTACACCTTC. Translating gives CSARDPGQGEYNGYTF.

This clonotype was found many times. The chain uses TRBV27 and TRBJ2-3, with 8 bases that match TRBD2. Losses at the gene ends were 0 bases for V and 4 bases for J; bases not matched to a gene: 9. This CDR3 has 17 residues. CDR1 MNHEY and CDR2 SMNVEV come from the germline V gene (reference sequence). The CDR3 DNA reads as TGTGCCAGCAGTTTATCCGGGGGGGCCGCTTTTCCAGATACGCAGTATTTT. Its translation: CASSLSGGAAFPDTQYF.

This clonotype has a count of ten or more. The chain joins TRBV7-8 to TRBJ1-3, with D possibly matching TRBD1 (6 bases). Looked up from germline, CDR1 is SGHVS and CDR2 is FQNEAQ. The V end was cut by 5 bases, the J end by 7 bases, with 12 bases between. This CDR3 region has 13 residues. CDR3 region: CASSPGRGNTIYF. The CDR3, as DNA: TGTGCCAGCAGCCCCGGGAGGGGGAACACCATATATTTT.

This clonotype was counted ten times or more. The rearrangement links TRBV5-1 to TRBJ2-3, with D perhaps given as TRBD1 or TRBD2 (5 bases each). Per germline, CDR1 SGHRS and CDR2 YFSETQ. CDR3 length: 17 residues. V was pared by 4 bases and J by 2 bases, with 20 bases between. The CDR3 is CASSPGPRGTITDTQYF. Here the CDR3 DNA reads TGCGCCAGCAGCCCAGGGCCACGGGGAACAATCACAGATACGCAGTATTTT.

This clonotype was seen ten or more times. The chain recombines TRBV6-5 with TRBJ2-1; a weak D match, TRBD2 (6 bases). V lost 4 bases, J lost 0 bases, and 13 bases lay in between. The CDR3 has 16 amino acids. From germline, CDR1 is MNHEY and CDR2 SVGAGI. The CDR3 nucleotides are TGTGCCAGCAGTTCCGGGAGCGGAACCTCCTACAATGAGCAGTTCTTC. Translated: CASSSGSGTSYNEQFF.

This clonotype was seen ten or more times. The chain carries TRBV7-9 and TRBJ2-1, with a weak D call TRBD1 (6 bases). The CDR3 spans 14 residues. V was shortened by 4 bases and J by 4 bases, with 11 bases between the two germline ends. Germline-derived CDR1 and CDR2 are SEHNR and FQNEAQ (reference sequence). CDR3 loop: CASSSVGQYNEQFF. The CDR3 DNA follows: TGTGCCAGCAGCTCGGTAGGACAGTACAATGAGCAGTTCTTC.

This clonotype was seen at least ten times. This sequence joins TRBV3-1 and TRBJ1-2; TRBD1 might be the D (6 bases). Germline-derived CDR1 and CDR2 are LGHDT and YNNKEL (reference sequence). The CDR3 totals 14 residues. V was cut by 0 bases and J by 7 bases, with 12 bases left in between. CDR3 residues: CASSQEGLGGGYTF. CDR3 DNA sequence: TGTGCCAGCAGCCAAGAGGGTCTAGGGGGTGGCTACACCTTC.

This clonotype was observed at least ten times. The chain is built from TRBV5-1 and TRBJ2-2; maybe TRBD1 (5 bases). This CDR3 contains 15 residues. Trimming pared 0 bases from V and 0 bases from J, leaving 6 bases between. Germline V lookup: CDR1 SGHRS, CDR2 YFSETQ. CDR3 nucleotide sequence: TGCGCCAGCAGCTTGGTCAGGGCGAACACCGGGGAGCTGTTTTTT. It encodes CASSLVRANTGELFF.

This clonotype appeared a few times. This chain links TRBV18 with TRBJ1-3; D unclear. The V and J ends lost 3 bases and 0 bases respectively, with 12 bases between them. The germline V gene encodes CDR1 KGHSH and CDR2 LQKENI. The CDR3 is made up of 16 amino acids. CDR3 in amino acids: CASSPLPANSGNTIYF. In DNA form, the CDR3 reads TGTGCCAGCTCACCCCTGCCAGCGAACTCTGGAAACACCATATATTTT.

Ten or more counts support this clonotype. This chain uses TRBV5-1 with TRBJ2-5; D ambiguous. V was clipped by 7 bases and J by 4 bases, with 8 bases between them. Germline CDR1 is SGHRS and CDR2 is YFSETQ. This CDR3 spans 11 amino acids. The CDR3 spells CASFNSETQYF. The CDR3 DNA sequence: TGCGCCAGCTTCAATTCAGAGACCCAGTACTTC.

This clonotype was seen many times. The rearrangement joins TRBV29-1 to TRBJ2-1, with D perhaps being TRBD1 or TRBD2 (5 bases each). V was cut by 4 bases and J by 1 base, with 8 bases left in between. There are 13 residues in the CDR3. The germline V gene encodes CDR1 SQVTM and CDR2 ANQGSEA. The CDR3 loop reads CSVGGKSYNEQFF. CDR3 sequence (DNA): TGCAGCGTTGGGGGGAAGTCCTACAATGAGCAGTTCTTC.

This clonotype has just a few counts. This sequence joins TRBV7-6 and TRBJ2-6; D uncertain. The CDR3 spans 17 residues. Looked up from germline, CDR1 is SGHVS and CDR2 is FNYEAQ. V was shortened by 1 base and J by 0 bases, with 10 bases between the two germline ends. The DNA for the CDR3 is TGTGCCAGCAGCTTAGAGGGTCACAGCTCTGGGGCCAACGTCCTGACTTTC. The encoded protein is CASSLEGHSSGANVLTF.